Listed below are T cell receptor beta chains from one sample, sequenced in a study of blood T cell repertoires in COVID-19. TCRdb's copy holds only in-frame clones and misses some; the assay was immunoSEQ multiplex PCR. In the table there are roughly 160,000 clones, approximately 91% of which are singletons. Sequenced: peripheral blood. Source of these receptors: a man aged 18-30 years with COVID-19, enrolled during active disease. Each CDR3 is given with its conserved first and last residue.

v_call,j_call,cdr3_aa
TRBV20-1,TRBJ1-1,CSASLGGRTEAFF
TRBV6-5,TRBJ2-1,CASRAGNEQFF
TRBV6-1,TRBJ2-2,CASSVGLAANTGELFF
TRBV28,TRBJ2-3,CASSRLRDTQYF
TRBV5-4,TRBJ2-1,CASTRWVGESRYNEQFF
TRBV5-1,TRBJ1-3,CASSFDTSSGNTIYF
TRBV27,TRBJ2-7,CASSHTSGRREQYF
TRBV30,TRBJ2-3,CAWSVKRRDRTDTQYF
TRBV10-1,TRBJ2-7,CASSESETSGSHNSYEQYF
TRBV27,TRBJ2-7,CASSLFGSDTYEQYF
TRBV27,TRBJ1-2,CATTTGGISGYTF
TRBV20-1,TRBJ2-5,CSARQGETQYF
TRBV28,TRBJ2-2,CASKPLGQGDTGELFF
TRBV5-1,TRBJ2-1,CASSLEPSSYNEQFF
TRBV15,TRBJ2-3,CATSGDVTPHYTQYF
TRBV5-4,TRBJ2-1,CASSLGGAGSAYNEQFF
TRBV7-2,TRBJ2-7,CASKREPTSDEQYF
TRBV6-2/TRBV6-3,TRBJ2-7,CASSYPLRVGGGEQYF
TRBV11-2,TRBJ1-5,CASSLGIQPGGYSNQPQHF
TRBV28,TRBJ2-7,CASSLTRDKAWYF
TRBV7-3,TRBJ2-1,CASSLTGGRGSYNEQFF
TRBV19,TRBJ2-1,CASTRNLRQLNEQFF
TRBV29-1,TRBJ1-2,CSVGGQLASTF
TRBV9,TRBJ2-1,CASSDSYNEQFF
TRBV7-3,TRBJ2-4,CASSLFGGMDGKNIQYF
TRBV9,TRBJ1-2,CASSEGVDRGPYGYTF
TRBV6-2/TRBV6-3,TRBJ1-1,CASSYRRDTEAFF
TRBV2,TRBJ2-1,CASTQSYNEQFF
TRBV24-1,TRBJ2-7,CATSDTTGTTYEQYF
TRBV9,TRBJ1-1,CASSVEGAEAFF
TRBV7-2,TRBJ2-2,CASSLGTGVAGELFF
TRBV28,TRBJ1-3,CASRPQAQGNTIYF
TRBV5-4,TRBJ1-2,CASSGQVDQEIYTF
TRBV28,TRBJ2-7,CASSSPTGGLFYEQYF
TRBV11-3,TRBJ2-1,CASSSWDRDNEQFF
TRBV27,TRBJ1-1,CASMGQLNTEAFF
TRBV11-2,TRBJ2-5,CASSSSGIKTQYF
TRBV27,TRBJ2-7,CASSKARGHEQYF
TRBV4-3,TRBJ1-4,CASSQALLQGSVNEKLLF
TRBV19,TRBJ1-5,CASSTGTASNQPQHF
TRBV7-9,TRBJ2-7,CASSLTGGHEQYF
TRBV5-1,TRBJ2-3,CASSLEGGRETDTQYF
TRBV12-3/TRBV12-4,TRBJ1-5,CASRVGGSQPQHF
TRBV19,TRBJ2-4,CASSIAGQGSGVVF
TRBV7-6,TRBJ2-7,CASSLGTSGSYYEQYF
TRBV28,TRBJ1-5,CASTYLTGEGNSPQHF
TRBV28,TRBJ1-2,CASNQGGVRYGYTF
TRBV30,TRBJ1-2,CAWSSRNRAIVYGYTF
TRBV7-9,TRBJ2-1,CASSLVGTSGYNEQFF
TRBV27,TRBJ1-1,CASSLRRTGGPLDPTTEAFF
TRBV10-3,TRBJ2-7,CAISESLSTGGEQYF
TRBV28,TRBJ1-2,CASSLWAGGVYGYTF
TRBV20-1,TRBJ2-7,CSASLPGLLSYEQYF